The 27 T cell receptor beta chains listed next were all sequenced from one sample in a study of cytomegalovirus exposure and HLA in healthy donors. Primers included in the PCR were 60 Vbeta and 13 Jbeta primers. The protocol was immunoSEQ multiplex PCR, while the TCRdb copy is restricted to in-frame clones and leaves out a portion. The sample consists of 130,000 to 150,000 clones, about two thirds of them appearing once. Sequencing was carried out using PBMCs. The receptor source for this set is a man aged 60 to 75 in good health and CMV-seronegative.

The chain combines TRBV15 with TRBJ1-6; a possible D gene is TRBD1 (5 bases). This CDR3 region has 15 residues. Deletions cut 4 bases from V and 6 bases from J, with 13 bases between. Germline CDR1 and CDR2: LNHNV and YYDKDF (reference sequence). CDR3 sequence reads: CATSTRQTPNSPLHF. CDR3 DNA sequence: TGTGCCACCAGCACCCGACAGACCCCTAATTCACCCCTCCACTTT.

This chain joins TRBV5-1 and TRBJ2-5; D possibly corresponds to TRBD1 (7 bases). Trimming removed 6 bases at V and 4 bases at J, with 13 bases between. The germline gives CDR1 SGHRS, CDR2 YFSETQ. The CDR3 totals 13 residues. CDR3 protein: CASTPGGGETQYF. DNA for the CDR3: TGCGCCAGCACCCCAGGGGGAGGAGAGACCCAGTACTTC.

On this clone: A junction boundary mismatches the germline segment, possibly from a read error. This chain uses TRBV5-6 with TRBJ2-3; D remains unclear. In germline, CDR1 is SGHDT, CDR2 YYEEEE. The CDR3 is made up of 14 amino acids. In nucleotides, the CDR3 is TGTGCCAGGAGCTTGTCATCCGCTAGAGGTACGCAGTATTTT. It translates to CARSLSSARGTQYF.

This clone has a single count. The chain joins TRBV27 to TRBJ1-1; D remains ambiguous. Germline V lookup: CDR1 MNHEY, CDR2 SMNVEV (reference sequence). The V gene lost 0 bases and the J gene lost 1 base, with 12 bases spanning the gap. This CDR3 spans 16 amino acids. DNA of the CDR3: TGTGCCAGCAGTTTATCGGTGGTCCTGGCGAACACTGAAGCTTTCTTT. Protein: CASSLSVVLANTEAFF.

The genes are TRBV29-1 and TRBJ1-1, with D possibly matching TRBD1 (6 bases). With 4 bases removed from V and 6 bases from J, the gap between germline ends came to 21 bases. This CDR3 spans 15 amino acids. The germline CDR1 and CDR2 sequences are SQVTM and ANQGSEA. CDR3 sequence (DNA): TGCAGCGTTGTCCTAATACGGGGGGCGAGGTCTGAAGCTTTCTTT. Protein product: CSVVLIRGARSEAFF.

This chain uses TRBV9 with TRBJ2-2; D remains unclear. CDR1 is SGDLS and CDR2 is YYNGEE in the germline V gene. The CDR3 spans 14 residues. The V and J ends lost 0 bases and 4 bases respectively, with 7 bases between them. CDR3 coding DNA: TGTGCCAGCAGCGTAGTGCCGGGCACCGGGGAGCTGTTTTTT. Its protein is CASSVVPGTGELFF.

The J gene is TRBJ1-5, the V gene TRBV19, with 10 bases identical to TRBD1. The CDR3 sequence is 16 residues long. Losses at the gene ends were 4 bases for V and 0 bases for J; bases not matched to a gene: 3. Germline CDR1 reads LNHDA; CDR2 reads SQIVND (reference sequence). CDR3 coding DNA: TGTGCCAGTAGTACCGGGACAGGGGCTAGCAATCAGCCCCAGCATTTT. This sequence encodes CASSTGTGASNQPQHF.

The chain has TRBV6-1 and TRBJ2-7; 8 bases line up with TRBD1. Trimming at V came to 5 bases and at J to 4 bases, leaving 10 bases not matched to a gene. Germline V CDR1 and CDR2: MNHNS, SASEGT. The CDR3 consists of 15 residues. The CDR3 here is CASSLSPTGEYEQYF. As DNA, the CDR3 is TGTGCCAGCAGTCTTAGTCCGACAGGGGAGTACGAGCAGTACTTC.

The chain joins TRBV7-2 to TRBJ2-5; D might be TRBD1 (6 bases). The CDR3 is 17 amino acids. Germline V gene sequence: CDR1 SGHTA, CDR2 FQGNSA. Trimming cost V 5 bases and J 4 bases, with 23 bases left between them. CDR3 in DNA: TGTGCCAGCAGCCGTGATATCCAGAGCAAGGGGGTAGAGACCCAGTACTTC. Translating it yields CASSRDIQSKGVETQYF.

This clone was counted a single time. The chain uses TRBV28 and TRBJ1-1, with a weak D call TRBD1 (6 bases). Trimming took 5 bases from V and 4 from J, leaving 14 bases between them. Germline CDR1 and CDR2: MDHEN and SYDVKM. CDR3 length equals 14 residues. The CDR3 sequence is CASSPPDRITEAFF. The CDR3 DNA reads TGTGCCAGCAGTCCCCCCGACAGGATCACTGAAGCTTTCTTT.

The chain carries TRBV5-4 and TRBJ1-1, with D possibly matching TRBD1 (5 bases). The CDR3 is 12 residues long. Trimming left V 4 bases short and J 10 bases short, with 14 bases between. CDR1 is SGHNT, CDR2 YYREEE, per germline (reference sequence). CDR3 region: CASSLGPGSAFF. The CDR3 DNA reads TGTGCCAGCAGCCTGGGGCCGGGTTCAGCTTTCTTT.

This chain uses TRBV6-5 with TRBJ2-2; 7 nucleotides align to TRBD1. V was clipped by 5 bases and J by 5 bases; unmatched bases: 5. Germline values: CDR1 MNHEY, CDR2 SVGAGI. CDR3 length: 14 amino acids. CDR3 coding DNA: TGTGCCAGCAGTCGACAGGGTGGGACCGGGGAGCTGTTTTTT. This gives the protein CASSRQGGTGELFF.

This rearrangement joins TRBV19 to TRBJ1-1; D is possibly TRBD1 (5 bases). The germline CDR1 and CDR2 sequences are LNHDA and SQIVND (reference sequence). V was clipped by 5 bases and J by 3 bases, with 22 bases between them. The CDR3 covers 17 residues. CDR3 amino acids: CASSFRRGGIRDTEAFF. In nucleotides, the CDR3 is TGTGCCAGTAGTTTCCGAAGGGGTGGGATCAGAGACACTGAAGCTTTCTTT.

This clone was observed once. V is TRBV5-6 and J is TRBJ2-5; the D gene is possibly TRBD1 (6 bases). V shed 2 bases and J shed 7 bases, with 24 bases lying between them. The CDR3 covers 17 residues. The germline CDR1 and CDR2 sequences are SGHDT and YYEEEE. The chain's CDR3 is CASSLDVTGTSRGTQYF. CDR3 nucleotides: TGTGCCAGCAGCTTAGACGTAACAGGGACATCCCGAGGGACCCAGTACTTC.

The chain recombines TRBV4-1 with TRBJ1-5, with D unclear. Per the germline V gene, CDR1 is MGHRA and CDR2 is YSYEKL. The CDR3 is 17 residues long. V lost 4 bases and J lost 0, with 16 bases in between. The CDR3 spells CASSPPLDSGSNQPQHF. The CDR3 DNA reads TGCGCCAGCAGCCCTCCCCTGGATAGCGGTAGCAATCAGCCCCAGCATTTT.

This clone occurred a few times. The V call is TRBV5-4, the J call TRBJ1-1; D not certain. The ends were cut back, 4 bases at V and 3 bases at J, with 13 bases in the middle. The CDR3 has 14 amino acids. Per the germline V gene, CDR1 is SGHNT and CDR2 is YYREEE (reference sequence). DNA for the CDR3: TGTGCCAGCAGCCTTGCAGCAGGCGACACTGAAGCTTTCTTT. Its protein product is CASSLAAGDTEAFF.

This chain uses TRBV9 with TRBJ2-7; a weak D match, TRBD2 (6 bases). The germline gives CDR1 SGDLS, CDR2 YYNGEE. The CDR3 has 15 residues. V gave up 4 bases and J gave up 1 base, with 15 bases separating them. The CDR3 protein is CASSTRGGLSYEQYF. The DNA for the CDR3 is TGTGCCAGCAGCACCCGTGGGGGGTTATCCTACGAGCAGTACTTC.

The J gene is TRBJ1-1, the V gene TRBV19; 7 nucleotides align to TRBD1. This CDR3 contains 14 residues. CDR1 is LNHDA, CDR2 SQIVND, per germline (reference sequence). V dropped 5 bases and J dropped 4; count of bases not matched to a gene: 7. The CDR3 DNA is TGTGCCAGTAGTGTTATAGGGGGCGGCACTGAAGCTTTCTTT. It yields the protein CASSVIGGGTEAFF.

This chain joins TRBV9 and TRBJ1-2, with TRBD1 matching 9 bases. The CDR3 has 14 residues. Per the germline V gene, CDR1 is SGDLS and CDR2 is YYNGEE. The junction had 4 bases not matched to a gene; V was cut back by 0 bases and J by 7 bases. CDR3 bases: TGTGCCAGCAGCGTAGAGGGACAGGGTACTGGCTACACCTTC. It is translated as CASSVEGQGTGYTF. The full variable domain, completed using reference TRBV9 and TRBJ1-2, is DSGVTQTPKHLITATGQRVTLRCSPRSGDLSVYWYQQSLDQGLQFLIQYYNGEERAKGNILERFSAQQFPDLHSELNLSSLELGDSALYFCASSVEGQGTGYTFGSGTRLTVV.

This rearrangement joins TRBV27 to TRBJ1-3; 9 bases are shared with TRBD1. V was pared by 6 bases and J by 1 base, with 4 bases of the junction left unmatched. From germline, CDR1 is MNHEY and CDR2 SMNVEV (reference sequence). This CDR3 contains 15 residues. CDR3 sequence reads: CASSLQGASGNTIYF. The CDR3 DNA is TGTGCCAGCAGCTTACAGGGGGCTTCTGGAAACACCATATATTTT.

This rearrangement joins TRBV27 to TRBJ1-5; D is undetermined. The CDR3 has 15 residues. Between the trimmed V and J ends, which lost 8 bases and 7 bases, there was a span of 21 bases. Germline values: CDR1 MNHEY, CDR2 SMNVEV (reference sequence). CDR3 region: CASRVEEHAGQPQHF. The DNA of the CDR3 is TGTGCCAGCCGGGTTGAGGAGCACGCTGGGCAGCCCCAGCATTTT.

Only a few counts were recorded for this clone. This rearrangement joins TRBV5-1 to TRBJ1-2, with TRBD1 identical over 7 bases. Trimming took 3 bases from V and 3 from J; bases not matched to a gene: 5. CDR3 length equals 14 residues. Germline values: CDR1 SGHRS, CDR2 YFSETQ. The CDR3 protein is CASSSSTGDYGYTF. As DNA, the CDR3 is TGCGCCAGCAGCTCCAGTACAGGGGACTATGGCTACACCTTC. The full variable domain, its missing parts supplied by reference TRBV5-1 and TRBJ1-2, is KAGVTQTPRYLIKTRGQQVTLSCSPISGHRSVSWYQQTPGQGLQFLFEYFSETQRNKGNFPGRFSGRQFSNSRSEMNVSTLELGDSALYLCASSSSTGDYGYTFGSGTRLTVV.

J is TRBJ2-1 and V is TRBV6-1, with D unresolved. In germline, CDR1 is MNHNS, CDR2 SASEGT. V gave up 10 bases and J gave up 0 bases, with 16 bases separating them. The CDR3 has 15 residues. The CDR3 bases are TGTGCCACCTTCTCCCACGGTAGCTCCTACAATGAGCAGTTCTTC. It translates to CATFSHGSSYNEQFF.

The V call is TRBV5-4, the J call TRBJ1-3; D is ambiguous. The CDR3 is 15 amino acids. V was clipped by 4 bases and J by 0 bases, with 11 bases between them. Germline V lookup: CDR1 SGHNT, CDR2 YYREEE (reference sequence). The CDR3 loop is CASSRAVDSGNTIYF. Here the CDR3 DNA reads TGTGCCAGCAGCAGAGCCGTCGACTCTGGAAACACCATATATTTT. Based on the CDR3 plus reference TRBV5-4 and TRBJ1-3, the full variable domain is ETGVTQSPTHLIKTRGQQVTLRCSSQSGHNTVSWYQQALGQGPQFIFQYYREEENGRGNFPPRFSGLQFPNYSSELNVNALELDDSALYLCASSRAVDSGNTIYFGEGSWLTVV.

The table lists this clone with a few counts. This chain uses TRBV5-1 with TRBJ2-2, with a weak D call TRBD2 (5 bases). The V end lost 0 bases, the J end lost 4 bases, and 16 bases lay between the germline ends. The CDR3 is 17 amino acids. The germline gives CDR1 SGHRS, CDR2 YFSETQ. The CDR3: CASSLVGSSSGTGELFF. CDR3 nucleotide sequence: TGCGCCAGCAGCTTGGTGGGGTCTAGCTCGGGCACCGGGGAGCTGTTTTTT.

This chain joins TRBV10-3 and TRBJ2-2; 12 nucleotides match TRBD2. The V gene's germline CDR1 is ENHRY and CDR2 SYGVKD. The V gene end was trimmed by 3 bases and the J gene end by 3 bases; junction bases not matched to a gene: 11. The length of the CDR3 is 19 residues. This CDR3 reads CAISEAPSGTSGHTGELFF. The CDR3 DNA reads TGTGCCATCAGTGAAGCCCCCTCCGGGACTAGCGGGCACACCGGGGAGCTGTTTTTT.

The CDR3 DNA reads as TGTGCCTGGAGTGTGGATCGGGGATCCTACGAGCAGTACTTC. Residues: CAWSVDRGSYEQYF. The chain is built from TRBV30 and TRBJ2-5, with D perhaps TRBD2 (5 bases). The J call may not be correct, given that the DNA end is closer to TRBJ2-7. Germline V gives CDR1 GTSNPN, CDR2 SVGIG (reference sequence). CDR3 length: 14 amino acids.